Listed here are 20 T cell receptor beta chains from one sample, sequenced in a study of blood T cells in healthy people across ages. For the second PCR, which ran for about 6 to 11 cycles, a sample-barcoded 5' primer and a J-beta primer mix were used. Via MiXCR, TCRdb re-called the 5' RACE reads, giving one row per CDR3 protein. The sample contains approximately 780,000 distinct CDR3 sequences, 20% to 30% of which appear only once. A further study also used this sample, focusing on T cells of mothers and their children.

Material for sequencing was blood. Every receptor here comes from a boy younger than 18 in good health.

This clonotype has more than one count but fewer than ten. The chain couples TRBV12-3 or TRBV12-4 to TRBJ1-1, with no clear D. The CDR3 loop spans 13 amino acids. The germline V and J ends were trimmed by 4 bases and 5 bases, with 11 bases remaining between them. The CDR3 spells CASSSGHGTEAFF. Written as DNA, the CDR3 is TGTGCCAGCAGTTCGGGCCACGGGACTGAAGCTTTCTTT.

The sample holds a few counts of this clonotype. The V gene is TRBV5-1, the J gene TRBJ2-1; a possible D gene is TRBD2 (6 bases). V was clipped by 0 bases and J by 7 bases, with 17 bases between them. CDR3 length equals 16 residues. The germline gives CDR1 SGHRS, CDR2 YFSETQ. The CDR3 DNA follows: TGCGCCAGCAGCTTGGGCACTAGCAACGCATTTAATGAGCAGTTCTTC. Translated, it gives CASSLGTSNAFNEQFF.

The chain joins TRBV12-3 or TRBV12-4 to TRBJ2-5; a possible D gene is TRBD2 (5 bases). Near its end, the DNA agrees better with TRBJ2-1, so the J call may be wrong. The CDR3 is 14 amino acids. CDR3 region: CASRSDSSHNEQFF. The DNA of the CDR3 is TGTGCCAGCAGGTCGGACTCCTCTCACAATGAGCAGTTCTTC.

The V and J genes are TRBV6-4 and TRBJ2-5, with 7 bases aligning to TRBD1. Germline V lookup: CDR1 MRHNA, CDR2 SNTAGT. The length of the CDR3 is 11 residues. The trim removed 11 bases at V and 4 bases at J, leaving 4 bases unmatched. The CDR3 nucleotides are TGTGCCGGACCAGGGGGAGAGACCCAGTACTTC. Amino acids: CAGPGGETQYF.

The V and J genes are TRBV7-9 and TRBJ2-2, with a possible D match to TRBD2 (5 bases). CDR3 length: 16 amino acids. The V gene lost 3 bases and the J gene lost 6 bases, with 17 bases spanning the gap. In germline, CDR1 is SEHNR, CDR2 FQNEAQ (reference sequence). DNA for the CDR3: TGTGCCAGCAGCTTTCCGAGGGCTGCTAGGGCCGGGGAGCTGTTTTTT. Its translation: CASSFPRAARAGELFF.

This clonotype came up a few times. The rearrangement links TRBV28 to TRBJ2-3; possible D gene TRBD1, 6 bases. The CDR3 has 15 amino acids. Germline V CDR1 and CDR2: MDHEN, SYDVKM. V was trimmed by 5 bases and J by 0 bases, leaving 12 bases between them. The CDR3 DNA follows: TGTGCCAGCAGTATTCGACAGGACAGCACAGATACGCAGTATTTT. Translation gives CASSIRQDSTDTQYF.

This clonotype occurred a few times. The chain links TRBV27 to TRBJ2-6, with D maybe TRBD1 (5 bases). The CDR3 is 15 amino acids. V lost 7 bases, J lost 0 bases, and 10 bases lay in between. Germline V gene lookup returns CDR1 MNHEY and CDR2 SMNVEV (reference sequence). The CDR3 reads CASKSGISGANVLTF. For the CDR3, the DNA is TGTGCCAGCAAGTCAGGGATCTCTGGGGCCAACGTCCTGACTTTC.

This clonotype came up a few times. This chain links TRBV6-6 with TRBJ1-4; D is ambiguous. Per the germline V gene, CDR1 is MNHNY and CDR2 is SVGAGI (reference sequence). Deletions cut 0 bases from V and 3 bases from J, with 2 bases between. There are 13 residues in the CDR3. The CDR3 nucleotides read TGTGCCAGCAGTTACTCTCCTAATGAAAAACTGTTTTTT. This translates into CASSYSPNEKLFF.

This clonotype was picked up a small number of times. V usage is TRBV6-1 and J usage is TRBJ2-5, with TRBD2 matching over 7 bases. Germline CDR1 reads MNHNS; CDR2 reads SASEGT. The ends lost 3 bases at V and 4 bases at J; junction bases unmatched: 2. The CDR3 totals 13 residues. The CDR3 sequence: CASSEVAGETQYF. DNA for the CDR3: TGTGCCAGCAGTGAGGTAGCGGGAGAGACCCAGTACTTC.

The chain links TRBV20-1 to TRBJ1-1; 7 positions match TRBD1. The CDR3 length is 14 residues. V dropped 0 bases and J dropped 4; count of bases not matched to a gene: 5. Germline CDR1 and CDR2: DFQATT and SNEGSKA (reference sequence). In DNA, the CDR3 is TGCAGTGCTAGAGAAGGGGGCCCGGGCACTGAAGCTTTCTTT. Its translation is CSAREGGPGTEAFF.

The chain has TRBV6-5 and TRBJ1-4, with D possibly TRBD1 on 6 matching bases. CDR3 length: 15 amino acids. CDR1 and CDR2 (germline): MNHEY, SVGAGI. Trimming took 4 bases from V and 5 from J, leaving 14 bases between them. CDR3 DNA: TGTGCCAGCAGTTTTTCAGGGGCCGTGAATGAAAAACTGTTTTTT. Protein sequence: CASSFSGAVNEKLFF.

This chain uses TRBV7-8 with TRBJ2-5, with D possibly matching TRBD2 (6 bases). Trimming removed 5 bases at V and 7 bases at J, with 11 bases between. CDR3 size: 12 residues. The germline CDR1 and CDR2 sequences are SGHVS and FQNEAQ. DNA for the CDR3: TGTGCCAGCAGCCTGCGGGGCACGACCCAGTACTTC. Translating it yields CASSLRGTTQYF. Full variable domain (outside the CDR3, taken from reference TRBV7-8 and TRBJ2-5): GAGVSQSPRYKVAKRGQDVALRCDPISGHVSLFWYQQALGQGPEFLTYFQNEAQLDKSGLPSDRFFAERPEGSVSTLKIQRTQQEDSAVYLCASSLRGTTQYFGPGTRLLVL.

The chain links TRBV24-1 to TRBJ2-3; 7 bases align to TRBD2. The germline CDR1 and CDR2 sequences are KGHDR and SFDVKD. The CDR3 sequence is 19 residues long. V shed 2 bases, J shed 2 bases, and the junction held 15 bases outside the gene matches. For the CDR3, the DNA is TGTGCCACCAGTGATTCAGAGTGGGAGGGCGGGGGTTCCACAGATACGCAGTATTTT. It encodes CATSDSEWEGGGSTDTQYF.

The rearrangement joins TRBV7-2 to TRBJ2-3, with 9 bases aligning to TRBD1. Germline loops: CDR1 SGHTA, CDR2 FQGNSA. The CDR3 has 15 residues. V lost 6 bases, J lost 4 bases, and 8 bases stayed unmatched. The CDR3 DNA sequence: TGTGCCAGCAGTATAGGGAACAGGGGGCCAGATACGCAGTATTTT. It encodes CASSIGNRGPDTQYF.

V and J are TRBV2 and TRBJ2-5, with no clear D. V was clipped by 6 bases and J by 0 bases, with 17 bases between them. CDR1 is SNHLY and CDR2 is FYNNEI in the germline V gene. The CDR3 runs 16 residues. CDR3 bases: TGTGCCAGCAGGCAAGATCTACGCGGCTACCAAGAGACCCAGTACTTC. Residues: CASRQDLRGYQETQYF.

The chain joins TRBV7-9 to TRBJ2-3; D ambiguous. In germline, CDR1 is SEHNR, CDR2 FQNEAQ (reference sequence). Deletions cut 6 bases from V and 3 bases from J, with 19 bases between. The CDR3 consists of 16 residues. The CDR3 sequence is CASSLGSLGWTDTQYF. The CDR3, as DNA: TGTGCCAGCAGTCTAGGGTCCCTGGGATGGACAGATACGCAGTATTTT. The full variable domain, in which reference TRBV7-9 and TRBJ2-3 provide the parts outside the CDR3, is DTGVSQNPRHKITKRGQNVTFRCDPISEHNRLYWYRQTLGQGPEFLTYFQNEAQLEKSRLLSDRFSAERPKGSFSTLEIQRTEQGDSAMYLCASSLGSLGWTDTQYFGPGTRLTVL.

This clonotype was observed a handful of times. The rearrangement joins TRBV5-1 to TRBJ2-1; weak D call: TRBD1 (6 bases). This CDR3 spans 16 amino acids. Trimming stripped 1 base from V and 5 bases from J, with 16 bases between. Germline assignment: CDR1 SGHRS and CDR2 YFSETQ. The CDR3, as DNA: TGCGCCAGCAGCTTGCTGGGGGCGACATTTCACAATGAGCAGTTCTTC. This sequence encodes CASSLLGATFHNEQFF. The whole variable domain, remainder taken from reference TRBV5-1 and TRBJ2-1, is KAGVTQTPRYLIKTRGQQVTLSCSPISGHRSVSWYQQTPGQGLQFLFEYFSETQRNKGNFPGRFSGRQFSNSRSEMNVSTLELGDSALYLCASSLLGATFHNEQFFGPGTRLTVL.

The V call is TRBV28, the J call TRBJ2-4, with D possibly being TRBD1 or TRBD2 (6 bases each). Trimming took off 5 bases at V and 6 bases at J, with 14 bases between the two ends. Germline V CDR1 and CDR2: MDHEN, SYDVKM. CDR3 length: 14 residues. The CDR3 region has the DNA TGTGCCAGCAGTGTCTTAGGGGGGAGAAACATTCAGTACTTC. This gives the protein CASSVLGGRNIQYF.

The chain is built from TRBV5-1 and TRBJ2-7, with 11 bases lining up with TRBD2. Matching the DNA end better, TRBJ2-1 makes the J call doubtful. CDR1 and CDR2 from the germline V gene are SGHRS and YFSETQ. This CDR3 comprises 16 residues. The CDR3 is CASSPESTSGGNEQFF. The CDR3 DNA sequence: TGCGCCAGCAGCCCGGAATCAACTAGCGGGGGCAATGAGCAGTTCTTC.

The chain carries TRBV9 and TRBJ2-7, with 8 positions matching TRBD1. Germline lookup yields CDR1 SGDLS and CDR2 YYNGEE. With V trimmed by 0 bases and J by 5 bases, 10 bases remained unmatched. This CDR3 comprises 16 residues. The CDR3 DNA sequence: TGTGCCAGCAGCGTAGCCCGGACAGGGCATAGGGACGAGCAGTACTTC. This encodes CASSVARTGHRDEQYF.